The rows below give T cell receptor beta chains drawn from one sample of a study of shared clonotypes between healthy human individuals. The protocol was immunoSEQ multiplex PCR, while the TCRdb copy is restricted to in-frame clones and leaves out a portion. In the table there are around 720,000 clones, about 80% of which are singletons. The sample consisted of memory CD4+ T cells sorted from blood. Receptor source: a woman in her thirties in good health. Both conserved end residues are trimmed from each CDR3.

CDR3aa: ASSQQQEGETQY; j_gene: TRBJ2-5; v_gene: TRBV4-1
CDR3aa: ASSRYGDTEAF; j_gene: TRBJ1-1; v_gene: TRBV2
CDR3aa: ASSSGRYFSDTQY; j_gene: TRBJ2-3; v_gene: TRBV4-1
CDR3aa: ASSFHLGAGVDEQY; j_gene: TRBJ2-7; v_gene: TRBV6-5
CDR3aa: ASRRETDTQY; j_gene: TRBJ2-3; v_gene: TRBV2
CDR3aa: ASSPSGTGGYEQY; j_gene: TRBJ2-7; v_gene: TRBV7-8
CDR3aa: ASSLEGRGGYT; j_gene: TRBJ1-2; v_gene: TRBV5-6
CDR3aa: ASSWDSHEAGYT; j_gene: TRBJ1-2; v_gene: TRBV5-1
CDR3aa: ASSSDRTYGYT; j_gene: TRBJ1-2; v_gene: TRBV6-5
CDR3aa: ASSLDLTVNEKLF; j_gene: TRBJ1-4; v_gene: TRBV7-9
CDR3aa: ASRPDLQGRLLF; j_gene: TRBJ1-4; v_gene: TRBV28
CDR3aa: ASRGVLPYEQY; j_gene: TRBJ2-7; v_gene: TRBV10-1
CDR3aa: ASSLSLNYGYT; j_gene: TRBJ1-2; v_gene: TRBV28